This TCR beta chain was found in a study of CD8 T cells in ankylosing spondylitis. There are a few counts of this clonotype. Trimming at V came to 4 bases and at J to 4 bases, leaving 6 bases not matched to a gene. Germline-derived CDR1 and CDR2 are SEHNR and FQNEAQ (reference sequence). The CDR3 extends over 15 amino acids. MiXCR was run by TCRdb on the 5' RACE reads, yielding one entry per CDR3 protein. Of hundreds of thousands of distinct CDR3 sequences in the sample, 8% to 9.5% are singletons; the top ten hold nearly 7%. The origin of this receptor is a male donor with ankylosing spondylitis or in good health (not recorded which). Sequencing was carried out using blood, either unsorted or a sorted T cell fraction (not recorded which). V is TRBV7-9 and J is TRBJ1-2; TRBD1 matches 10 bases. CDR3 region: CASSYDRGQVYGYTF. The CDR3 DNA reads as TGTGCCAGCAGCTACGACAGGGGGCAGGTCTATGGCTACACCTTC. Full variable domain (rest looked up from reference TRBV7-9 and TRBJ1-2): DTGVSQNPRHKITKRGQNVTFRCDPISEHNRLYWYRQTLGQGPEFLTYFQNEAQLEKSRLLSDRFSAERPKGSFSTLEIQRTEQGDSAMYLCASSYDRGQVYGYTFGSGTRLTVV.